One sample yielded the 20 T cell receptor beta chains listed below, sequenced in a study of vaccination and CD4 T cells after COVID-19. Antigen specificity for these receptors is unknown. Noted treatment: roughly 10-day PBMC culture with coronavirus spike peptide pools or control peptides (ViraFEST assay). Cultured CD4+ T cell DNA was sequenced using the Oncomine TCR Beta short-read assay. One entry per CDR3 protein, called by TCRdb with MiXCR from the PCR reads. The table includes about 15,000 distinct CDR3 sequences, about 50% detected once. The sequenced material came from CD4+ T cells from blood, cultured in vitro. These receptors were taken from a human donor who had recovered from COVID-19.

This chain uses TRBV24-1 with TRBJ2-3; a possible D gene is TRBD1 (6 bases). Per germline, CDR1 KGHDR and CDR2 SFDVKD. V shed 1 base and J shed 0 bases, with 10 bases lying between them. This CDR3 spans 16 amino acids. The CDR3 spells CATSDLTGPSTDTQYF. CDR3 DNA: TGTGCCACCAGTGATTTAACAGGGCCTAGCACAGATACGCAGTATTTT.

This clonotype was seen a single time. Here the CDR3 DNA reads TGCAGTGCTAGAGATCCAGGGACTACCCGCACAGATACGCAGTATTTT. This sequence encodes CSARDPGTTRTDTQYF. This sequence joins TRBV20-1 and TRBJ2-3, with 7 bases lining up with TRBD2. Germline assignment: CDR1 DFQATT and CDR2 SNEGSKA (reference sequence). The CDR3 runs to 16 residues. J was trimmed by 1 base and V by 0 bases; bases with no gene match: 7.

This clonotype occurred a few times. J is TRBJ2-7 and V is TRBV20-1, with 7 nucleotides matching TRBD2. Per the germline V gene, CDR1 is DFQATT and CDR2 is SNEGSKA (reference sequence). V lost 3 bases and J lost 0; bases outside the gene matches: 8. There are 15 residues in the CDR3. CDR3 nucleotide sequence: TGCAGTGCTAGGCGTGGCGGGGGTAGCTCCTACGAGCAGTACTTC. Protein product: CSARRGGGSSYEQYF.

The chain combines TRBV6-1 with TRBJ2-5, with D maybe TRBD1 (6 bases). This CDR3 is 16 amino acids long. The V gene's germline CDR1 is MNHNS and CDR2 SASEGT. Trimming removed 0 bases from V and 6 bases from J, with 17 bases in between. The CDR3 here is CASSEATTRGRQTQYF. The CDR3 DNA follows: TGTGCCAGCAGTGAAGCTACAACCAGGGGTCGTCAGACCCAGTACTTC.

This rearrangement joins TRBV12-3 or TRBV12-4 to TRBJ2-5; 9 bases align to TRBD2. This CDR3 contains 13 residues. Trimming at V came to 3 bases and at J to 9 bases, leaving 5 bases not matched to a gene. CDR3 in DNA: TGTGCCAGCAGTTTGATTCAGCGGGGGGCCCAGTACTTC. Translation gives CASSLIQRGAQYF.

This clonotype showed up just a few times. The chain uses TRBV6-2 or TRBV6-3 and TRBJ2-7, with 7 nucleotides matching TRBD1. The CDR3 totals 14 residues. Unmatched junction bases numbered 5, after V lost 5 bases and J lost 1 base. Germline CDR1 is MNHEY and CDR2 is SVGEGT. The CDR3 DNA follows: TGTGCCAGCAGTCGAGACAGGGTTTCCTACGAGCAGTACTTC. It translates to CASSRDRVSYEQYF.

This rearrangement joins TRBV28 to TRBJ1-1; 7 bases map to TRBD1. Trimming cost V 3 bases and J 1 base; bases outside gene matches: 8. Germline V gene lookup returns CDR1 MDHEN and CDR2 SYDVKM. The CDR3 is made up of 16 amino acids. CDR3 region: CASSLGQGVGNTEAFF. CDR3 DNA: TGTGCCAGCAGTTTGGGGCAGGGGGTGGGGAACACTGAAGCTTTCTTT.

This sequence joins TRBV6-1 and TRBJ1-3, with D uncertain. CDR3 length: 15 residues. V shed 6 bases and J shed 4 bases, with 16 bases lying between them. Germline V gene lookup returns CDR1 MNHNS and CDR2 SASEGT. As DNA, the CDR3 is TGTGCCAGCAGCAAACGTTCGCAAGGGGGAAACACCATATATTTT. Its translation is CASSKRSQGGNTIYF.

J is TRBJ1-2 and V is TRBV19; 9 bases are shared with TRBD1. The CDR3 totals 15 residues. V trimming: 2 bases; J trimming: 4 bases; junction bases outside the gene matches: 5. The V gene's germline CDR1 is LNHDA and CDR2 SQIVND (reference sequence). The CDR3 protein is CASSIPTGGSYGYTF. The DNA of the CDR3 is TGTGCCAGTAGTATACCTACAGGGGGCAGCTATGGCTACACCTTC.

V is TRBV7-8 and J is TRBJ2-2; D is uncertain. The ends were cut back, 3 bases at V and 0 bases at J, with 8 bases in the middle. Looked up from germline, CDR1 is SGHVS and CDR2 is FQNEAQ. The CDR3 runs 15 residues. CDR3 residues: CASSFNTANTGELFF. As DNA, the CDR3 is TGTGCCAGCAGCTTTAACACAGCGAACACCGGGGAGCTGTTTTTT. Full variable domain (rest looked up from reference TRBV7-8 and TRBJ2-2): GAGVSQSPRYKVAKRGQDVALRCDPISGHVSLFWYQQALGQGPEFLTYFQNEAQLDKSGLPSDRFFAERPEGSVSTLKIQRTQQEDSAVYLCASSFNTANTGELFFGEGSRLTVL.

The chain joins TRBV24-1 to TRBJ2-5, with D hard to call. V lost 4 bases and J lost 4, with 9 bases in between. Germline lookup yields CDR1 KGHDR and CDR2 SFDVKD. The CDR3 runs 13 residues. CDR3 coding DNA: TGTGCCACCAGTGAGGGGTCCGGAGAGACCCAGTACTTC. The encoded protein is CATSEGSGETQYF.

The chain employs TRBV6-1 and TRBJ1-1; D unresolved. The CDR3 sequence is 15 residues long. V was trimmed by 7 bases and J by 6 bases, leaving 21 bases between them. Germline V gene data show CDR1 as MNHNS and CDR2 as SASEGT. CDR3 bases: TGTGCCAGCATCGTACCGCCGCCCAGTCACGCTGAAGCTTTCTTT. Protein sequence: CASIVPPPSHAEAFF.

Here the CDR3 DNA reads TGTGCCAGCAGTTACGTGGGACAGGGGAGAGGCGAGCAGTACTTC. Amino acid sequence: CASSYVGQGRGEQYF. V is TRBV6-5 and J is TRBJ2-7; TRBD1 matches at 10 bases. Germline-derived CDR1 and CDR2 are MNHEY and SVGAGI. V was clipped by 2 bases and J by 6 bases; unmatched bases: 7. There are 15 residues in the CDR3.

This chain links TRBV20-1 with TRBJ2-1; 9 positions agree with TRBD1. Germline CDR1 reads DFQATT; CDR2 reads SNEGSKA (reference sequence). This CDR3 region has 13 residues. V lost 1 base, J lost 10 bases, and 5 bases stayed unmatched. CDR3 DNA sequence: TGCAGTGCTAGAGTTTGGGACAGGGACGAGCAGTTCTTC. Residues: CSARVWDRDEQFF.

The chain employs TRBV5-4 and TRBJ1-1; TRBD1 aligns across 8 bases. The V gene's germline CDR1 is SGHNT and CDR2 YYREEE (reference sequence). The length of the CDR3 is 17 residues. V was clipped by 1 base and J by 0 bases; unmatched bases: 8. The CDR3 DNA reads as TGTGCCAGCAGCTTGAGACAGGGGAGGTGGATGAACACTGAAGCTTTCTTT. This codes for CASSLRQGRWMNTEAFF.

In its sample, this clonotype was seen once. The chain is built from TRBV28 and TRBJ1-1; 8 bases are a match to TRBD1. CDR1 is MDHEN and CDR2 is SYDVKM in the germline V gene. V was clipped by 8 bases and J by 4 bases; unmatched bases: 9. The CDR3 covers 14 residues. CDR3 protein: CASRVDRVLTEAFF. CDR3 bases: TGTGCCAGCCGAGTGGACAGGGTACTCACTGAAGCTTTCTTT. The full variable domain, in which reference TRBV28 and TRBJ1-1 provide the parts outside the CDR3, is DVKVTQSSRYLVKRTGEKVFLECVQDMDHENMFWYRQDPGLGLRLIYFSYDVKMKEKGDIPEGYSVSREKKERFSLILESASTNQTSMYLCASRVDRVLTEAFFGQGTRLTVV.

Judged by abundance, this clonotype is medium-sized. The chain recombines TRBV20-1 with TRBJ2-7; weak D call: TRBD2 (6 bases). There are 17 residues in the CDR3. In germline, CDR1 is DFQATT, CDR2 SNEGSKA (reference sequence). Trimming left V 0 bases short and J 0 bases short, with 18 bases between. CDR3 nucleotide sequence: TGCAGTGCTAGAGATTCAGGGTCCGGGAGAAGCTCCTACGAGCAGTACTTC. Translating gives CSARDSGSGRSSYEQYF.

This clonotype was seen more than once but under ten times. The chain is built from TRBV2 and TRBJ2-2, with 7 positions matching TRBD2. The CDR3 runs to 14 residues. After removal of 8 bases from V and 0 bases from J, the junction contained 3 bases not matched to a gene. CDR1 SNHLY and CDR2 FYNNEI come from the germline V gene. The CDR3 loop is CASRGLANTGELFF. The CDR3 DNA reads as TGTGCCAGCCGCGGACTAGCGAACACCGGGGAGCTGTTTTTT. Drawing the rest from reference TRBV2 and TRBJ2-2, the complete variable domain is EPEVTQTPSHQVTQMGQEVILRCVPISNHLYFYWYRQILGQKVEFLVSFYNNEISEKSEIFDDQFSVERPDGSNFTLKIRSTKLEDSAMYFCASRGLANTGELFFGEGSRLTVL.

This chain uses TRBV18 with TRBJ1-1; D remains unclear. There are 13 residues in the CDR3. Deletions cut 3 bases from V and 1 base from J, with 6 bases between. The V gene's germline CDR1 is KGHSH and CDR2 LQKENI. The CDR3 sequence is CASSPGQNTEAFF. CDR3 bases: TGTGCCAGCTCACCCGGCCAGAACACTGAAGCTTTCTTT. Drawing the rest from reference TRBV18 and TRBJ1-1, the complete variable domain is NAGVMQNPRHLVRRRGQEARLRCSPMKGHSHVYWYRQLPEEGLKFMVYLQKENIIDESGMPKERFSAEFPKEGPSILRIQQVVRGDSAAYFCASSPGQNTEAFFGQGTRLTVV.

V and J are TRBV27 and TRBJ2-1; 8 bases line up with TRBD1. CDR3 size: 16 residues. The trim removed 6 bases at V and 2 bases at J, leaving 9 bases unmatched. Germline values: CDR1 MNHEY, CDR2 SMNVEV (reference sequence). CDR3 loop: CASRTIQGGPYNEQFF. In nucleotides, the CDR3 is TGTGCCAGCAGGACGATACAGGGGGGCCCCTACAATGAGCAGTTCTTC.